This T cell receptor beta chain came from a study of blood T cell repertoires in COVID-19. Overall study: Sources were T cells, B-cell-depleted T cells, or PBMCs; the material itself was cDNA or gDNA.

Sequencing was performed with immunoSEQ multiplex PCR; in TCRdb, only in-frame clones are kept and a portion is missing. The profile covers 210,000 or so clones, with about 92% appearing a single time and more than 0.95% taken by the ten largest. This TCR came from a man between 25 and 39 years old with acute or convalescent COVID-19. The sample consisted of peripheral blood.

The CDR3, as DNA: TGTGCCAGCAGCCTACGGACAGGACCGGAGACCCAGTACTTC. It specifies CASSLRTGPETQYF. J is TRBJ2-5 and V is TRBV7-2; 7 bases align to TRBD1. V trimming: 5 bases; J trimming: 5 bases; junction bases outside the gene matches: 8. CDR1 is SGHTA and CDR2 is FQGNSA in the germline V gene. The CDR3 extends over 14 amino acids.